This T cell receptor (beta chain) was captured by sequencing in a study of early T cells in non-severe SARS-CoV-2 infection. For the study at large: Chains stayed unpaired after sequencing of bulk RNA from unsorted whole blood. General observations from the study: Anti-spike CD8 specificities were favored by VDJdb matching, whose results missed private and CD4 specificities.

In this sample, this clonotype turned up many times. Its target is unknown. Unique molecular identifiers were attached to individual cDNA molecules. TCRdb processed the 5' RACE reads anew with MiXCR; each CDR3 protein has one entry. The table records some 64,000 distinct CDR3 sequences, roughly 10% of them present only once. This CDR3 is built from 12 residues. Germline CDR1 MNHEY, CDR2 SVGEGT. After removal of 6 bases from V and 5 bases from J, the junction contained 2 bases not matched to a gene. The TCR was taken from an adult who was a healthcare worker with PCR-confirmed SARS-CoV-2 infection or an uninfected control (not recorded which). The J gene is TRBJ2-5, the V gene TRBV6-2 or TRBV6-3; 8 bases match TRBD1. This specimen was whole blood, taken at baseline. CDR3 protein: CASSRTGETQYF. The CDR3 DNA is TGTGCCAGCAGCCGGACAGGGGAGACCCAGTACTTC.